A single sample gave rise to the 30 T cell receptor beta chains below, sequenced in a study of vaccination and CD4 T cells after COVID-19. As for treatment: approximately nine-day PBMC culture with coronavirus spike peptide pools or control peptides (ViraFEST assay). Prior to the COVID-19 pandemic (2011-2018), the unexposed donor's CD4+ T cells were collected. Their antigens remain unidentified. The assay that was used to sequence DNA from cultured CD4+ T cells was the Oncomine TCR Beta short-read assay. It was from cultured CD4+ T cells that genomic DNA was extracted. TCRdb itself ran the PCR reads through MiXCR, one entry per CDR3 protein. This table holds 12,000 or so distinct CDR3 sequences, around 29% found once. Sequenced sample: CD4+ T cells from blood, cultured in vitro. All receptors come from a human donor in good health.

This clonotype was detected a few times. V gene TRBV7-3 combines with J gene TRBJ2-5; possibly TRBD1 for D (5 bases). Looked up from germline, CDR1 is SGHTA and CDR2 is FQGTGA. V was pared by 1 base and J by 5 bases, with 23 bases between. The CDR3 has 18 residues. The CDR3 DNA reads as TGTGCCAGCAGCTTAAAGGGGCGCCCTCAGGGAAGGTGGGAGACCCAGTACTTC. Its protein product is CASSLKGRPQGRWETQYF.

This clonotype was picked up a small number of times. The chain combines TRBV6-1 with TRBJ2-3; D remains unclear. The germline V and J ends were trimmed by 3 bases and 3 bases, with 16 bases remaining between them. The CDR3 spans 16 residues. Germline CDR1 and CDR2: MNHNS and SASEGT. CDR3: CASSEPRTSGTDTQYF. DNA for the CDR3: TGTGCCAGCAGTGAGCCCCGGACCTCAGGAACAGATACGCAGTATTTT.

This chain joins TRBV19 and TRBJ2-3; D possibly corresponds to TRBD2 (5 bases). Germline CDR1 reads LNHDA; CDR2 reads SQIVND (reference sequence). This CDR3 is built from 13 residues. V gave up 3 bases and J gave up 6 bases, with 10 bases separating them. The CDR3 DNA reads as TGTGCCAGTAGTATCGAGGGTTTTGATACGCAGTATTTT. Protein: CASSIEGFDTQYF. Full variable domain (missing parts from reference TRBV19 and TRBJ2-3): DGGITQSPKYLFRKEGQNVTLSCEQNLNHDAMYWYRQDPGQGLRLIYYSQIVNDFQKGDIAEGYSVSREKKESFPLTVTSAQKNPTAFYLCASSIEGFDTQYFGPGTRLTVL.

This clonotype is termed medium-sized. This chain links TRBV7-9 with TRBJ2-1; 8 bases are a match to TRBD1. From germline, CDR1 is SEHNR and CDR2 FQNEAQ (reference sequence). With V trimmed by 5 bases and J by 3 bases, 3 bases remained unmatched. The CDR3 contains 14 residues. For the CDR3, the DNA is TGTGCCAGCAGCCCGGACAGGGTCTACAATGAGCAGTTCTTC. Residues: CASSPDRVYNEQFF.

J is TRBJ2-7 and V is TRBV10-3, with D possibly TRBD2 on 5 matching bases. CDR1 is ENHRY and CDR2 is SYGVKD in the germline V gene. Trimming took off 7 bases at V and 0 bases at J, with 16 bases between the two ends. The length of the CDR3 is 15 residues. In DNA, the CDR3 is TGTGCCATCACTCCCTCCGCTAGCAGCTCCTACGAGCAGTACTTC. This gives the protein CAITPSASSSYEQYF.

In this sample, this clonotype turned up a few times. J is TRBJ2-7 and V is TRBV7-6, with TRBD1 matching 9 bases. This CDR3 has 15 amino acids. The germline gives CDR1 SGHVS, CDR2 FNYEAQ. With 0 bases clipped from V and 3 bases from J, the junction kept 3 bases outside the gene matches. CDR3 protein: CASSLAPGQGYEQYF. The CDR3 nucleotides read TGTGCCAGCAGCTTAGCCCCGGGACAGGGCTACGAGCAGTACTTC.

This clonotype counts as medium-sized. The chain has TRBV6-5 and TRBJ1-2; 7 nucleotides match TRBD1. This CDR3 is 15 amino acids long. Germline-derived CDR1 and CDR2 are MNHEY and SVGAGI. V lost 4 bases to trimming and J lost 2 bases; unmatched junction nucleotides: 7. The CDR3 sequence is CASSSPDRANYGYTF. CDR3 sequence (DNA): TGTGCCAGCAGTTCCCCTGACAGGGCGAACTATGGCTACACCTTC.

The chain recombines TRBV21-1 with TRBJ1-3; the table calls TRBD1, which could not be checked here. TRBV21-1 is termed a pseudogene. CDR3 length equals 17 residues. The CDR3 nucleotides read TGTGCCAGCAGCAATGTAGGTCAGCCGCCCAGGGGAAACACCATATATTTT. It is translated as CASSNVGQPPRGNTIYF.

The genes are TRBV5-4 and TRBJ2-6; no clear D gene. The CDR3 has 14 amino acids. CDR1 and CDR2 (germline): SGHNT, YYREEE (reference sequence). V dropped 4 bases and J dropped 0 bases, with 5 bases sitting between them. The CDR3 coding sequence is TGTGCCAGCAGCATAAGCTCTGGGGCCAACGTCCTGACTTTC. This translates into CASSISSGANVLTF.

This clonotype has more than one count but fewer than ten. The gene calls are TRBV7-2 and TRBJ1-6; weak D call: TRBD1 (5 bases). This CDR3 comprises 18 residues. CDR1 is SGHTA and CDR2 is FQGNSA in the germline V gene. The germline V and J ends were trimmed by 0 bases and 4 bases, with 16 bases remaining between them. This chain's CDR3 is CASSLAQRGTHYNSPLHF. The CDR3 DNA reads TGTGCCAGCAGCTTAGCACAGAGAGGGACGCATTATAATTCACCCCTCCACTTT. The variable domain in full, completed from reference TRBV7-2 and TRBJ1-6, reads GAGVSQSPSNKVTEKGKDVELRCDPISGHTALYWYRQSLGQGLEFLIYFQGNSAPDKSGLPSDRFSAERTGGSVSTLTIQRTQQEDSAVYLCASSLAQRGTHYNSPLHFGNGTRLTVT.

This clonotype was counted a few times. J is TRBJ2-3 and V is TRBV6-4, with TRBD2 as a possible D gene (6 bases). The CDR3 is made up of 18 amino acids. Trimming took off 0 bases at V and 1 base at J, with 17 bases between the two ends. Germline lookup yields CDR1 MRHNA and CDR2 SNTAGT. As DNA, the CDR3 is TGTGCCAGCAGTGACTCGAACTCTGCGGGACTGGGCACAGATACGCAGTATTTT. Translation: CASSDSNSAGLGTDTQYF.

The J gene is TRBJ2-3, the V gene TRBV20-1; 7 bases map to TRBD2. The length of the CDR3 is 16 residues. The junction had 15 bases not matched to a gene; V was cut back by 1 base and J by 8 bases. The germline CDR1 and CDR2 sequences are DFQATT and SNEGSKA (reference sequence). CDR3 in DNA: TGCAGTGCTAGAGTGGGCGGCGGGAGTATTGGTGGTACGCAGTATTTT. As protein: CSARVGGGSIGGTQYF.

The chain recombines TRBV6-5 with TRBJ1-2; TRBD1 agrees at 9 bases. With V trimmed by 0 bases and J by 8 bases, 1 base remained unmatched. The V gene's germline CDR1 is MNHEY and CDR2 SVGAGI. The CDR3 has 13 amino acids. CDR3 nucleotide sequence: TGTGCCAGCAGTTACTCTGGGACAGGGGGCTACACCTTC. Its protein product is CASSYSGTGGYTF.

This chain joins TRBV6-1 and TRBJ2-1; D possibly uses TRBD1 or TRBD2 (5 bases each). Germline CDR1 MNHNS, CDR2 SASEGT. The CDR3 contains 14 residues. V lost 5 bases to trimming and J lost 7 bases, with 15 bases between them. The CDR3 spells CASSTWDPENEQFF. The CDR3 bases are TGTGCCAGCAGTACGTGGGACCCAGAGAATGAGCAGTTCTTC.

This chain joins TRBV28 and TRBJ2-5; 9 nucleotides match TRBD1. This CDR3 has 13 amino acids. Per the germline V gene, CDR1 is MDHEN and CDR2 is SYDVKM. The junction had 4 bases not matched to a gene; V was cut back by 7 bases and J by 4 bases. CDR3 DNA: TGTGCCAGCAAAACGACAGGGGGAGAGACCCAGTACTTC. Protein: CASKTTGGETQYF.

The CDR3 sequence is CASSPRLNEQFF. CDR3 sequence (DNA): TGTGCCAGTAGTCCCCGCCTCAATGAGCAGTTCTTC. The chain couples TRBV19 to TRBJ2-1; D not resolved. Trimming stripped 5 bases from V and 6 bases from J, with 8 bases between. CDR1 is LNHDA and CDR2 is SQIVND in the germline V gene (reference sequence). This CDR3 contains 12 residues.

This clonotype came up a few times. CDR3 DNA sequence: TGTGCCAGCAGCTTAGACAGGGGGTACCAGCCCCAGCATTTT. Translation: CASSLDRGYQPQHF. The rearrangement links TRBV7-2 to TRBJ1-5, with 8 bases aligning to TRBD1. Germline values: CDR1 SGHTA, CDR2 FQGNSA. The CDR3 spans 14 residues. Trimming cost V 1 base and J 7 bases; bases outside gene matches: 3. Full variable domain (rest looked up from reference TRBV7-2 and TRBJ1-5): GAGVSQSPSNKVTEKGKDVELRCDPISGHTALYWYRQSLGQGLEFLIYFQGNSAPDKSGLPSDRFSAERTGGSVSTLTIQRTQQEDSAVYLCASSLDRGYQPQHFGDGTRLSIL.

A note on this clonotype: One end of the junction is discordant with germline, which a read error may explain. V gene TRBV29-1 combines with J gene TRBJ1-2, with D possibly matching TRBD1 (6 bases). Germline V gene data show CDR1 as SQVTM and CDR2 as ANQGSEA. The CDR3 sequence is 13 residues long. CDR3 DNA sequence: TGCAGCGTTAACAAACAGGGAAACTATGGCTACACCTTT. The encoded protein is CSVNKQGNYGYTF.

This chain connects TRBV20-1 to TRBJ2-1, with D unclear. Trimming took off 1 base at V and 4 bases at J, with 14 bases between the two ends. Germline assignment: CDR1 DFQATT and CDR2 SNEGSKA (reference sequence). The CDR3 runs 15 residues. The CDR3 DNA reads TGCAGTGCTAGAGGATTCCGGTCCCCTTACAATGAGCAGTTCTTC. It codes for CSARGFRSPYNEQFF.

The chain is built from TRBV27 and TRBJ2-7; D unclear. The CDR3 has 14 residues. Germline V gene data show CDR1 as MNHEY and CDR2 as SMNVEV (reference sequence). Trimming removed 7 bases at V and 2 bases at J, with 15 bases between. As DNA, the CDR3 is TGTGCCAGCACCTCCGTACGGAGTCCCTACGAGCAGTACTTC. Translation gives CASTSVRSPYEQYF.

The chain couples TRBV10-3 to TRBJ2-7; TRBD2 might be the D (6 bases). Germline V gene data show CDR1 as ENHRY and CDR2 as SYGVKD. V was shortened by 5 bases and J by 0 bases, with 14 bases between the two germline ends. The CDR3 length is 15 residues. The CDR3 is CAISSASETSYEQYF. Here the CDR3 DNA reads TGTGCCATCAGTTCCGCTAGCGAGACCTCCTACGAGCAGTACTTC.

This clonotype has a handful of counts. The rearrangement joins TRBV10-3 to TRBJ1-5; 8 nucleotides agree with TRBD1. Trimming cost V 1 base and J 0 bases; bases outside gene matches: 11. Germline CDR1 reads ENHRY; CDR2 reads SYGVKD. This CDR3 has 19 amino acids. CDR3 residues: CAISEYWTGSFDSNQPQHF. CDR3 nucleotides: TGTGCCATCAGTGAGTACTGGACAGGGTCCTTCGATAGCAATCAGCCCCAGCATTTT.

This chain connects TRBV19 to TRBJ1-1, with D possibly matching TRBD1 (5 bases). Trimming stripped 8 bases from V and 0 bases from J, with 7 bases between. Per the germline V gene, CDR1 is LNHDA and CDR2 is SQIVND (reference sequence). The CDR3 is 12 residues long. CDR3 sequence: CASSDMNTEAFF. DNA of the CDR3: TGTGCCAGTTCGGACATGAACACTGAAGCTTTCTTT.

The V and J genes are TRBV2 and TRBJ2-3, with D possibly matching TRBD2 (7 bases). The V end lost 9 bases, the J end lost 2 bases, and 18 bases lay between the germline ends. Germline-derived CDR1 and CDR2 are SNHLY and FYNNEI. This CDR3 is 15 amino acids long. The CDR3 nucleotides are TGTGCCAGTGACAGGTTGGCGGGAGCCACAGATACGCAGTATTTT. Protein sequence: CASDRLAGATDTQYF.

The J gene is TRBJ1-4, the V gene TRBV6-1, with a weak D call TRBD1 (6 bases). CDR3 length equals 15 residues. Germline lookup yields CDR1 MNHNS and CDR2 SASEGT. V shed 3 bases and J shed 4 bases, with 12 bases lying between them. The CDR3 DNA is TGTGCCAGCAGTGAGGTGGGGACACTTAATGAAAAACTGTTTTTT. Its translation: CASSEVGTLNEKLFF.

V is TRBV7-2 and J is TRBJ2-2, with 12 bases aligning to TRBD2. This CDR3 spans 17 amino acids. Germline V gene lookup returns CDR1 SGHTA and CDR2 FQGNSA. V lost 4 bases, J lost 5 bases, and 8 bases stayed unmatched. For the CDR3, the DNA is TGTGCCAGCAGCTCCCCACCCGGACTAGCGGGAACCGGGGAGCTGTTTTTT. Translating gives CASSSPPGLAGTGELFF.

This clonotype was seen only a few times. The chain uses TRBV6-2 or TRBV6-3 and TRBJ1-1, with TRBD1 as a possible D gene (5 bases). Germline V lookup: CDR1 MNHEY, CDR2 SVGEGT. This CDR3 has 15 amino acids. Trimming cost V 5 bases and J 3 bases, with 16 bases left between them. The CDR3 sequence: CASSPGLQGDTEAFF. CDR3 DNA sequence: TGTGCCAGCAGTCCAGGATTGCAGGGTGACACTGAAGCTTTCTTT.

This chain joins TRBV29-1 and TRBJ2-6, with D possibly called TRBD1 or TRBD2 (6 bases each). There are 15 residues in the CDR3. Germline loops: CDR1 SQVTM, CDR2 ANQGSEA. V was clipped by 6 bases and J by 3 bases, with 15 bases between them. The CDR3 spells CSVRDGGLGANVLTF. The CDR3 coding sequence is TGCAGCGTAAGAGACGGGGGCCTTGGGGCCAACGTCCTGACTTTC.

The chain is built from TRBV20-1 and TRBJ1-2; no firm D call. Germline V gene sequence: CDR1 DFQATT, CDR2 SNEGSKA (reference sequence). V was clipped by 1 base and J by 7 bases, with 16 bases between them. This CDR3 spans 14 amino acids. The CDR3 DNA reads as TGCAGTGCTAGAGCTGAGGACGAGCGGGGTGGCTACACCTTC. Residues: CSARAEDERGGYTF.

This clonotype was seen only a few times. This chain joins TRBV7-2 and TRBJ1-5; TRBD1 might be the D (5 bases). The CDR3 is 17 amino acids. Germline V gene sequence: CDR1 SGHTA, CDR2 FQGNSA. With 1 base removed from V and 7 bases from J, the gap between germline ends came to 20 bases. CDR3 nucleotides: TGTGCCAGCAGCTTAGTCCCCCCAGGGATGGGGTTCCAGCCCCAGCATTTT. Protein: CASSLVPPGMGFQPQHF.